The next 4 T cell receptor beta chains were all read from a single sample in a study of CXCR3-negative and CXCR3-positive naive CD8 T cells. General study findings and limits: Researchers report that CXCR3-positive naive cells carry more hydrophobic TRB CDR3s than CXCR3-negative naive cells.

The antigens of these receptors remain unknown. In preparing the TRB cDNA libraries, 5' RACE with UMI labels was used. TCRdb re-called the 5' RACE reads; every CDR3 protein appears as one record, without DNA. This sample's table reports about 70,000 distinct CDR3 sequences. Sequenced sample: naive CXCR3+ CD8+ T cells from blood. Specified subset: CD45RO-CCR7+CD27+CD95- naive CD8+ T cells expressing CXCR3 (TNR3+). The receptor source for this set is a human donor in good health. Some clones in this sample may be carry-over from other donors' samples.

V usage is TRBV15 and J usage is TRBJ2-1; the D call of TRBD2 rests on TCRdb alone, since no DNA is present to check it. The V gene's germline CDR1 is LNHNV and CDR2 YYDKDF (reference sequence). The CDR3 contains 18 residues. CDR3: CATSRRPISSGGYNEQFF.

This rearrangement joins TRBV28 to TRBJ2-3; as DNA is missing, the TRBD1 call by TCRdb cannot be tested. The CDR3 length is 14 residues. Germline V gene sequence: CDR1 MDHEN, CDR2 SYDVKM. The CDR3 sequence: CASTGGEFTDTQYF.

The chain joins TRBV20-1 to TRBJ2-5. The CDR3 is 14 residues long. Germline loops: CDR1 DFQATT, CDR2 SNEGSKA (reference sequence). The CDR3: CSARELGNQETQYF.

CDR3 in amino acids: CASSLQVVVTQYF. This chain links TRBV12-3 or TRBV12-4 with TRBJ2-5. There are 13 residues in the CDR3.